In this sample, the clone carrying this T cell receptor (beta chain) turned up a few times. Its target is unknown. Unique molecular identifiers were used to barcode this TCRbeta library. MiXCR, applied by TCRdb to the PCR reads, yields one record per CDR3 protein. The repertoire consists of 500,000 to 750,000 distinct CDR3 sequences, with roughly 13% occurring once and the leading ten covering 2% to 2.5%. The CDR3 extends over 18 amino acids. Germline V CDR1 and CDR2: SGHTA, FQGNSA. The J segment lost 0 bases and the V segment lost 0 bases, leaving 3 bases of the junction unmatched. This sample was taken from a study of T-cell reconstitution after alpha-beta-depleted transplantation in children. Findings of the study overall: The authors attributed T-cell counts and diversity one year after transplant mostly to newly produced T cells. Where alpha-beta T cells came from about two months after transplant was reportedly several hundred expanded graft clones. In some patients, recipient T cells and intrathymic progenitors surviving conditioning explained high day-60 diversity.

The sample here was PBMCs, mostly from graft donor cells, taken 360 days after TCRalphabeta/CD19-depleted stem cell transplant. The receptor's source is a male patient younger than 18 who had a stem cell transplant for acute myeloid leukemia, so the T cells may come from the graft donor. This rearrangement joins TRBV7-2 to TRBJ2-3; 13 bases line up with TRBD2. CDR3 region: CASSLARTSGSSTDTQYF. The CDR3 DNA sequence: TGTGCCAGCAGCTTAGCGCGGACTAGCGGGAGTAGCACAGATACGCAGTATTTT.